This TCR beta chain stems from a study of T cells after posttransplantation cyclophosphamide. This clone was counted many times. Its antigen is unidentified. General observations from the study: Blood and skin or GI T cell repertoires showed limited TRB overlap.

Clones were read by immunoSEQ multiplex PCR, and TCRdb kept only the in-frame ones, dropping some. Sampling found tens of thousands of clones, none seen once. From germline, CDR1 is SGHAT and CDR2 FQNNGV. The CDR3 spans 17 residues. V lost 6 bases and J lost 2; bases outside the gene matches: 12. Sequenced material: PBMCs. The TCR sequence derives from a man aged 35 to 55 in good health, CMV-negative, and a related stem cell transplant donor. This rearrangement joins TRBV11-2 to TRBJ2-7, with TRBD2 matching over 11 bases. The CDR3 is CASSLISGRARAYEQYF. CDR3 coding DNA: TGTGCCAGCAGTCTTATTAGCGGGAGGGCCCGCGCCTACGAGCAGTACTTC. Full variable domain (rest looked up from reference TRBV11-2 and TRBJ2-7): EAGVAQSPRYKIIEKRQSVAFWCNPISGHATLYWYQQILGQGPKLLIQFQNNGVVDDSQLPKDRFSAERLKGVDSTLKIQPAKLEDSAVYLCASSLISGRARAYEQYFGPGTRLTVT.